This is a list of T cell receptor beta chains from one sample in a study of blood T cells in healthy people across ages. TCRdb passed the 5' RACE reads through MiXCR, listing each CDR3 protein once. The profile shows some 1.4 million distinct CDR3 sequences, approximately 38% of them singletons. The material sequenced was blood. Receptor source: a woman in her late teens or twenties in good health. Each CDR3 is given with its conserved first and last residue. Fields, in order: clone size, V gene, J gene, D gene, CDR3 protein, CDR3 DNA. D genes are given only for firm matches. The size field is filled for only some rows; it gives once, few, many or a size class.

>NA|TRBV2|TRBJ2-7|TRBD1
CASMNQGAGYEQYF
TGTGCCAGCATGAATCAGGGGGCGGGGTACGAGCAGTACTTC
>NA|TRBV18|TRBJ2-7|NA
CASSPADGTLYEQYF
TGTGCCAGCTCACCGGCCGACGGTACGTTGTACGAGCAGTACTTC
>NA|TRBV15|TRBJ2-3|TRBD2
CATTRTSHDTQYF
TGTGCCACCACGAGGACTAGTCATGATACGCAGTATTTT
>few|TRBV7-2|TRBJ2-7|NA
CASRPRDFNYGEQYF
TGTGCCAGCAGGCCCCGGGATTTCAATTACGGCGAGCAGTACTTC
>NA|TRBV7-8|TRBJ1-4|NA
CASSLEFGNEKLFF
TGTGCCAGCAGCTTGGAGTTCGGTAATGAAAAACTGTTTTTT
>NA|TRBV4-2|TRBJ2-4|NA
CASTNRESENIQYF
TGTGCCAGCACTAACAGGGAATCGGAGAACATTCAGTACTTC
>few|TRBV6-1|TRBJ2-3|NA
CASSPPRGGPLNTDTQYF
TGTGCCAGCAGCCCACCCAGGGGAGGACCCCTTAACACAGATACGCAGTATTTT
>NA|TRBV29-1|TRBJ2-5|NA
CSVEDLEKQYF
TGCAGCGTTGAAGATCTTGAGAAGCAGTACTTC
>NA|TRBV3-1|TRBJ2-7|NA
CASSQDGASTYEKYF
TGTGCCAGCAGCCAAGATGGGGCGTCCACCTACGAGAAGTACTTC
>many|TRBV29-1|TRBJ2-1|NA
CSVEDQEQFF
TGCAGCGTTGAAGATCAGGAGCAGTTCTTC
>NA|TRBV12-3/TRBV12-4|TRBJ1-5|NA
CASRPGNQPQHF
TGTGCCAGCAGACCCGGTAATCAGCCCCAGCATTTT
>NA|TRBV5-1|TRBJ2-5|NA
CASSLGQEKETQYF
TGCGCCAGCAGCTTGGGACAGGAGAAGGAGACCCAGTACTTC
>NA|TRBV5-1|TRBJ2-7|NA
CASSLEAGAYYEQYF
TGCGCCAGCAGCTTGGAGGCGGGGGCCTACTACGAGCAGTACTTC
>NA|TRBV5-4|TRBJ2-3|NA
CASSQLERATDTQYF
TGTGCCAGCAGCCAACTAGAGAGGGCGACAGATACGCAGTATTTT
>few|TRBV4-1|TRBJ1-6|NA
CASSQNRVSSYNSPLHF
TGCGCCAGCAGCCAAAACAGGGTGAGCTCCTATAATTCACCCCTCCACTTT
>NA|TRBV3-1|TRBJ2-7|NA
CASSIGTRRREQYF
TGTGCCAGCAGCATCGGGACTCGGAGGAGGGAGCAGTACTTC
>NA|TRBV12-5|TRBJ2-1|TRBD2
CASGSTSGSAYNEQFF
TGTGCTAGTGGTTCGACTAGCGGGAGCGCCTACAATGAGCAGTTCTTC
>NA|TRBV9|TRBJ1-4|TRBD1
CASSYGTGRNEKLFF
TGTGCCAGCAGCTACGGGACAGGCCGGAATGAAAAACTGTTTTTT
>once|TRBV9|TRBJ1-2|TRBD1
CASSVTGQGEYGYTF
TGTGCCAGCAGCGTAACCGGACAGGGCGAGTATGGCTACACCTTC
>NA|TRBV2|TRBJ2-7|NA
CASSGAGGREQYF
TGTGCCAGCAGTGGGGCAGGGGGGCGCGAGCAGTACTTC
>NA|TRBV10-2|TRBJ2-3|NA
CASSEPGRPSTDTQYF
TGCGCCAGCAGTGAACCCGGACGGCCTAGCACAGATACGCAGTATTTT
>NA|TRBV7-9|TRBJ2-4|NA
CASSLVSPAETKNIQYF
TGTGCCAGCAGCTTAGTGAGCCCAGCCGAAACCAAAAACATTCAGTACTTC
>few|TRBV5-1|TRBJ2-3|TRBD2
CASSHTPGTSADTQYF
TGCGCCAGCAGCCACACTCCCGGGACTAGCGCAGATACGCAGTATTTT
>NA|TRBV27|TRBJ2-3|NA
CASSLKDTADTQYF
TGTGCCAGCAGTTTAAAGGACACCGCAGATACGCAGTATTTT
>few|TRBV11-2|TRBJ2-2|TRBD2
CASSLGTSGTAGELFF
TGTGCCAGCAGCTTAGGGACTAGCGGGACGGCCGGGGAGCTGTTTTTT
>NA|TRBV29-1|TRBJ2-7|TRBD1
CSAESPGTGPYEQYF
TGCAGCGCCGAAAGTCCCGGGACAGGCCCCTACGAGCAGTACTTC
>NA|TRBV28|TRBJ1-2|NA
CASTAGRNNYGYTF
TGTGCCAGCACCGCGGGACGTAATAACTATGGCTACACCTTC
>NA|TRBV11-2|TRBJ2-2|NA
CASSLQTRGGELFF
TGTGCCAGCAGCTTACAGACCAGGGGTGGGGAGCTGTTTTTT
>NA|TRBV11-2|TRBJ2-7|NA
CASSLARSSYNEQYF
TGTGCCAGCAGCTTAGCGAGGAGCTCCTACAATGAGCAGTACTTC
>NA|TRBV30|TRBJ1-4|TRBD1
CAWRAKRDRGTNEKLFF
TGTGCCTGGAGAGCTAAGAGGGACAGGGGAACTAATGAAAAACTGTTTTTT
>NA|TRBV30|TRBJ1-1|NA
CAWNRAVTEAFF
TGTGCCTGGAATCGGGCGGTCACTGAAGCTTTCTTT
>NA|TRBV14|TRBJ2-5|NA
CASSQGSVIGTQYF
TGTGCCAGCAGCCAAGGAAGTGTGATTGGGACCCAGTACTTC
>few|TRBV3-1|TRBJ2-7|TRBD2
CASSQTSSGSMYEQYF
TGTGCCAGCAGCCAGACGTCTAGCGGGAGTATGTACGAGCAGTACTTC
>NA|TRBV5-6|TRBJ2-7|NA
CASSQTSYDEQYF
TGTGCCAGCAGCCAGACTAGTTACGACGAGCAGTACTTC
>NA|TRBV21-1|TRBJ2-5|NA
CAGSNSRTSGIGETQYF
TGTGCCGGCAGCAACTCCCGGACTAGCGGGATCGGTGAGACCCAGTACTTC
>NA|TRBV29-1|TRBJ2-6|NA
CSVGQSTSGANVLTF
TGCAGCGTTGGGCAATCCACCTCTGGGGCCAACGTCCTGACTTTC
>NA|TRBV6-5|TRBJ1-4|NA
CASSYGGPPSEKLFF
TGTGCCAGCAGTTACGGAGGGCCTCCTAGTGAAAAACTGTTTTTT
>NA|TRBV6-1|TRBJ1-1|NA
CASSVTGGAEAFF
TGTGCCAGCAGTGTGACAGGAGGCGCTGAAGCTTTCTTT
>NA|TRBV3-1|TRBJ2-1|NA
CASSRLNNEQFF
TGTGCCAGCAGCAGACTTAACAATGAGCAGTTCTTC
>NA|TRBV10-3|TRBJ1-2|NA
CAISAGGKDYTF
TGTGCCATCAGTGCGGGGGGCAAAGACTACACCTTC
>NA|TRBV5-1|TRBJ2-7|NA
CASRLRDTYFYEQYF
TGCGCCAGCAGGCTTCGGGACACCTATTTCTACGAGCAGTACTTC
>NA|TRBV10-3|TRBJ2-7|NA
CAISESIGAGEQYF
TGTGCCATCAGTGAGTCGATCGGGGCGGGTGAGCAGTACTTC
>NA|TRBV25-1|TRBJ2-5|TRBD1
CASSQGGRTRETQYF
TGTGCCAGCAGTCAAGGGGGCAGAACAAGAGAAACCCAGTACTTC
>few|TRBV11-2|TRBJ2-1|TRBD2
CASSRWDIRTSGYNEQFF
TGTGCCAGCAGCCGGTGGGACATACGGACTAGCGGGTACAATGAGCAGTTCTTC
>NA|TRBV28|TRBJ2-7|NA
CASRDAAREQYF
TGTGCCAGCAGGGACGCGGCCCGGGAGCAGTACTTC
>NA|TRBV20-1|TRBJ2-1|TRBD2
CSASHLGTSELSPTMLEQFF
TGCAGTGCTAGCCACCTGGGGACTAGCGAACTCTCTCCTACAATGCTAGAGCAGTTCTTC
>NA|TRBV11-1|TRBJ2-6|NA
CASSLGRNRKGYGANVLTF
TGTGCCAGCAGCTTAGGTCGTAACAGGAAGGGATATGGGGCCAACGTCCTGACTTTC